This T cell receptor beta chain was obtained from a study of blood T cell repertoires in COVID-19. Study in general: Researchers got acute and convalescent COVID-19 samples from the United States, Italy and Spain.

In the authors' methods: Amplification from reference gene primers served as the basis for estimated nucleated cell counts. Here immunoSEQ multiplex PCR was the method, and the copy in TCRdb shows in-frame clones only, minus some. That table gives V, J and clone size, and the DNA gave D and trimming. In the table there are around 260,000 clones, 84% of which are singletons. The sample holds a few counts of this clone. Sequencing was done on a sample of peripheral blood. This TCR was recovered from a man between 60 and 75 years old with acute or convalescent COVID-19.

CDR3 coding DNA: TGTGCCAGCAGCCAAGACGAGGGCGGAGGGGCATTTGGGTATAATGAGCAGTTCTTC. Translation gives CASSQDEGGGAFGYNEQFF. The chain employs TRBV4-2 and TRBJ2-1, with TRBD2 as a possible D gene (6 bases). This CDR3 comprises 19 residues. Germline-derived CDR1 and CDR2 are LGHNA and YNFKEQ. V shed 0 bases and J shed 7 bases, with 25 bases lying between them.